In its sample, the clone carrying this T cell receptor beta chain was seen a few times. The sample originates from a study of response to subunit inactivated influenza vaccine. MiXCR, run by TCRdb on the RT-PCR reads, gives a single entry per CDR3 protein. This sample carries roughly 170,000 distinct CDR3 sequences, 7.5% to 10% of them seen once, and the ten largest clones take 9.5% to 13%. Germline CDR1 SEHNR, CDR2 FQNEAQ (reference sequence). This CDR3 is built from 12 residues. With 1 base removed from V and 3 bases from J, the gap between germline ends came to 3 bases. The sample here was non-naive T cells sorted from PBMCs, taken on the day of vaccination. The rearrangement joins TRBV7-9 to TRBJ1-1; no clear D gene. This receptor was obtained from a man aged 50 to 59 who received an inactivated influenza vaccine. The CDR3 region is CASSLVYTEAFF. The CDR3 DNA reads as TGTGCCAGCAGCTTAGTGTACACTGAAGCTTTCTTT.